This TCR beta chain emerged from a study of T-cell memory formation after mild COVID-19. As for the study in general: Clustering of TCRs was largely donor specific.

From the 5' RACE reads, TCRdb called clonotypes with MiXCR, one entry per CDR3 protein. Of 350,000 to 500,000 distinct CDR3 sequences listed, roughly 20% are singletons. CDR3 length: 13 amino acids. The ends lost 7 bases at V and 6 bases at J; junction bases unmatched: 8. This clonotype was counted only a few times. This rearrangement joins TRBV12-3 or TRBV12-4 to TRBJ1-2, with 7 nucleotides matching TRBD1. Sequences were obtained from PBMCs or a T cell subset sorted from them (not recorded which). The sequence was obtained from an adult woman who had mild COVID-19 (a few samples of this study predate the infection). Cell type and time point are not known. As DNA, the CDR3 is TGTGCCAGCATATTGACAGGGACGGATGGCTACACCTTC. Translating gives CASILTGTDGYTF.